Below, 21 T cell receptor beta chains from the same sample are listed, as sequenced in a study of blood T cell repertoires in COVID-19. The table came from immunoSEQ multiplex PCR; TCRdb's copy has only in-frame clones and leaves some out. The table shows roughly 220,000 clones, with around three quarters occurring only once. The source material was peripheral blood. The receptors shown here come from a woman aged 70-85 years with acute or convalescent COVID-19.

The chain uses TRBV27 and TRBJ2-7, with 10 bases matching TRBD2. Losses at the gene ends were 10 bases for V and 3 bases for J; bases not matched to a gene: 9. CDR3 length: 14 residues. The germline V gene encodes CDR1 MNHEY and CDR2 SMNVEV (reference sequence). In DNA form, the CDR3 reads TGTGCCATCCGCACCCTAGCGGGAGACTACGAGCAGTACTTC. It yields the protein CAIRTLAGDYEQYF.

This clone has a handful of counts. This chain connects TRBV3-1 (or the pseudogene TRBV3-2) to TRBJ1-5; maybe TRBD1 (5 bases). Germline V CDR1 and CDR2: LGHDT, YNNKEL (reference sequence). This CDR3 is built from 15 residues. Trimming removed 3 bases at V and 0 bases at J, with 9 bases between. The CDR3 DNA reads TGTGCCAGCAGCCAGGGACTGTATAGCAATCAGCCCCAGCATTTT. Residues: CASSQGLYSNQPQHF.

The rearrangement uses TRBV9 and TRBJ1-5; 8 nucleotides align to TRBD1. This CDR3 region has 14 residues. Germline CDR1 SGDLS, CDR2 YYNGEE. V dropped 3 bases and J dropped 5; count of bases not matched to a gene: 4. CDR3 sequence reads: CASSGTGPDQPQHF. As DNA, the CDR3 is TGTGCCAGCAGCGGGACAGGGCCCGATCAGCCCCAGCATTTT.

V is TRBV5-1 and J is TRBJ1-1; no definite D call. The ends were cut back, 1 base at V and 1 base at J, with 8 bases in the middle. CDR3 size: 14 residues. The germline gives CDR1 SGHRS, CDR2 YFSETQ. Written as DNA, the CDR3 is TGCGCCAGCAGCTTGTTACACCAGAACACTGAAGCTTTCTTT. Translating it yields CASSLLHQNTEAFF.

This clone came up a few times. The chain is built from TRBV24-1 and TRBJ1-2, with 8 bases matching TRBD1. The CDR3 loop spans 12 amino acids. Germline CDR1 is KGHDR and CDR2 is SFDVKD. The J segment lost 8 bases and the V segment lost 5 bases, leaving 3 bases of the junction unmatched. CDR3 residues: CATSATGGGYTF. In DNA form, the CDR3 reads TGTGCCACCAGTGCTACAGGGGGAGGCTACACCTTC.

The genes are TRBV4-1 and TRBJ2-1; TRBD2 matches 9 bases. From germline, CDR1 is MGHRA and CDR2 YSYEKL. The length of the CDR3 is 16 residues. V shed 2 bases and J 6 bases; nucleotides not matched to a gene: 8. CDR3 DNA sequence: TGCGCCAGCAGCCAAAAGACTAGCGGATGGGGCAATGAGCAGTTCTTC. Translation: CASSQKTSGWGNEQFF.

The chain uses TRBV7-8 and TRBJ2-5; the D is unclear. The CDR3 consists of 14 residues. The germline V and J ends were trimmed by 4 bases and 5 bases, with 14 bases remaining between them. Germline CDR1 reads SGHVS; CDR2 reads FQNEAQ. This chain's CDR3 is CASSSQALGETQYF. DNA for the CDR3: TGTGCCAGCAGCTCGCAGGCGCTTGGGGAGACCCAGTACTTC. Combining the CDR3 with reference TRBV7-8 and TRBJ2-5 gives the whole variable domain GAGVSQSPRYKVAKRGQDVALRCDPISGHVSLFWYQQALGQGPEFLTYFQNEAQLDKSGLPSDRFFAERPEGSVSTLKIQRTQQEDSAVYLCASSSQALGETQYFGPGTRLLVL.

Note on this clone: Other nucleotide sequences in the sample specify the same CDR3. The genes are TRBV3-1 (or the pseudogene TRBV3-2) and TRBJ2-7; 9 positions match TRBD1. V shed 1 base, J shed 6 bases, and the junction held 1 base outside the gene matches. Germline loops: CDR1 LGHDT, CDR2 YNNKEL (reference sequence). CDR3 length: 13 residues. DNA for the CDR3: TGTGCCAGCAGCCAAGGGACAGGGGTCGAGCAGTACTTC. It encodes CASSQGTGVEQYF.

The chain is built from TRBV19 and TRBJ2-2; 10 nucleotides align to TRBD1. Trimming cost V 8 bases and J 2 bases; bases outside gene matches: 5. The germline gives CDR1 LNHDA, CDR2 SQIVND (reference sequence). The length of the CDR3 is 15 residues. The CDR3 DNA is TGTGCCAGTCGAGACAGGGGGCACAACACCGGGGAGCTGTTTTTT. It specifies CASRDRGHNTGELFF.

The CDR3 bases are TGTGCCAGCAGTTGGGGAGGGGTGAACACTGAAGCTTTCTTT. Encoded protein: CASSWGGVNTEAFF. This rearrangement joins TRBV28 to TRBJ1-1, with TRBD1 as a possible D gene (5 bases). Trimming left V 4 bases short and J 0 bases short, with 9 bases between. The length of the CDR3 is 14 residues. Germline V gene lookup returns CDR1 MDHEN and CDR2 SYDVKM.

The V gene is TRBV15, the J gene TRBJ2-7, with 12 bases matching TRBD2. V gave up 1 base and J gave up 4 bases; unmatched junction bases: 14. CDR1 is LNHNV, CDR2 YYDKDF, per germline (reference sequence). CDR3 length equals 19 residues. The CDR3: CATSRGLQGSSGRGYEQYF. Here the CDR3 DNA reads TGTGCCACCAGCAGAGGGCTACAGGGTTCTAGCGGGAGGGGGTACGAGCAGTACTTC.

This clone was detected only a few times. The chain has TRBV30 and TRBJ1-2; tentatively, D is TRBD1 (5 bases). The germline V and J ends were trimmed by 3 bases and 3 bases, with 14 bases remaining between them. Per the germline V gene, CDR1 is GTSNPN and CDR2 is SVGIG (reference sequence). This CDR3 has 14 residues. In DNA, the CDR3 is TGTGCCTGGAGGGGGCAGTCCCAAGACTATGGCTACACCTTC. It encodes CAWRGQSQDYGYTF.

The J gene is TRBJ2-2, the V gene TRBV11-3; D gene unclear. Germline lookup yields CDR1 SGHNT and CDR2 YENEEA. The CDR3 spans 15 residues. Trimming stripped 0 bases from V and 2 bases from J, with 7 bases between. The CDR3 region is CASSLDGVNTGELFF. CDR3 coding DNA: TGTGCCAGCAGCTTAGATGGAGTTAACACCGGGGAGCTGTTTTTT.

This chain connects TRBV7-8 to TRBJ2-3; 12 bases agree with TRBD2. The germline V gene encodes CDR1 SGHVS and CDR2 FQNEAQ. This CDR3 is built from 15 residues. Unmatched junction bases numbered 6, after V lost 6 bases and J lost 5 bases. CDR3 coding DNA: TGTGCCAGCAGGTCGGGACTAGCGGGCCGAGATACGCAGTATTTT. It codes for CASRSGLAGRDTQYF.

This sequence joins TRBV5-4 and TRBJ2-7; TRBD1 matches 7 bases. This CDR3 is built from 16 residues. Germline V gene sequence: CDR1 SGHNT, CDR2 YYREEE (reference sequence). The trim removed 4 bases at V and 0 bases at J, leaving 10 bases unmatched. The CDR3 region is CASSPRDGQASYEQYF. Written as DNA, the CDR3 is TGTGCCAGCAGCCCCCGGGATGGACAGGCCTCCTACGAGCAGTACTTC.

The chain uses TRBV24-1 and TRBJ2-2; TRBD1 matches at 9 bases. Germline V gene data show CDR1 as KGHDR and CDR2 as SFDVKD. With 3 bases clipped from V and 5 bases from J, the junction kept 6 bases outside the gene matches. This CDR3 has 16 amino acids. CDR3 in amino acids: CATSDPGQGNTGELFF. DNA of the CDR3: TGTGCCACCAGTGATCCGGGACAGGGTAATACCGGGGAGCTGTTTTTT.

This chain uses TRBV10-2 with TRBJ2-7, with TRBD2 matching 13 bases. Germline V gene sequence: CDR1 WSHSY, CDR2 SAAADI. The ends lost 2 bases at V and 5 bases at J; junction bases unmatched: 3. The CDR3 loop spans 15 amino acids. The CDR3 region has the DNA TGCGCCAGCAGTGAGCCAGGGACTAGCGGGAACGAGCAGTACTTC. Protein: CASSEPGTSGNEQYF.

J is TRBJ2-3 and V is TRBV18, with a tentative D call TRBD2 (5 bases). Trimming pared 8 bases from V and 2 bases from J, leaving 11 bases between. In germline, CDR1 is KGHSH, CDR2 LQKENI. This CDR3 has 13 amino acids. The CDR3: CASLRLLTDTQYF. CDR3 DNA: TGTGCCAGCCTGCGACTACTCACAGATACGCAGTATTTT.

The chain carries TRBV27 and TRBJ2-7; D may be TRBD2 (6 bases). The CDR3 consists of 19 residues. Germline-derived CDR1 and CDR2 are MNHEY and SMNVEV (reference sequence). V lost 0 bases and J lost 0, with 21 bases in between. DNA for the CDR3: TGTGCCAGCAGTTTATCTTTTCGGGAGACCGGCTTAGGCTCCTACGAGCAGTACTTC. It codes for CASSLSFRETGLGSYEQYF.

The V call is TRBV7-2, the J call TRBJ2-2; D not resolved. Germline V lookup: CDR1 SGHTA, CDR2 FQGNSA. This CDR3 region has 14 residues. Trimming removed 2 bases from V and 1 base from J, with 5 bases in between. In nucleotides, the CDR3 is TGTGCCAGCAGCTTATCAGGGAACACCGGGGAGCTGTTTTTT. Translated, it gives CASSLSGNTGELFF.

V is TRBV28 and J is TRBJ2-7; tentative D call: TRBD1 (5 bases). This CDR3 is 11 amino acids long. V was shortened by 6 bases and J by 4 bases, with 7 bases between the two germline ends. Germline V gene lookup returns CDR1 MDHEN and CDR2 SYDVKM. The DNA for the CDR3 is TGTGCCAGCAGGGGGCAATACGAGCAGTACTTC. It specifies CASRGQYEQYF.